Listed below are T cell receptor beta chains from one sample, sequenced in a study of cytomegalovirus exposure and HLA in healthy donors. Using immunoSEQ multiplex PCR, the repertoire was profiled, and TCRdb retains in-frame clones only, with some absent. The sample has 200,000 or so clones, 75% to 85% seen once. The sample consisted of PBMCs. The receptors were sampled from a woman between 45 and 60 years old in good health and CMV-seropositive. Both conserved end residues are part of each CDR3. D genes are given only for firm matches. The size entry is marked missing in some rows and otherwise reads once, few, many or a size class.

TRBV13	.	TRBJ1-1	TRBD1	CASSQESFDRGRVNTEAFF	TGTGCCAGCAGCCAAGAAAGCTTCGACAGGGGGCGGGTGAACACTGAAGCTTTCTTT
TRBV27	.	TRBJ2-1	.	CASSFTPPWVSRIYNEQFF	TGTGCCAGCAGTTTTACCCCCCCCTGGGTTAGCCGAATCTACAATGAGCAGTTCTTC
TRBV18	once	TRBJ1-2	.	CASSASYRESYGYTF	TGTGCCAGCTCAGCCAGTTACAGGGAATCTTATGGCTACACCTTC
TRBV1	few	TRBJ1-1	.	CTSSRIAKGQIPDTEAFF	TGCACCAGCAGCCGGATAGCCAAGGGACAGATCCCTGACACTGAAGCTTTCTTT
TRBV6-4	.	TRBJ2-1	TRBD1	CASSDHRTGSLNEQFF	TGTGCCAGCAGTGACCACCGGACAGGGAGTTTGAATGAGCAGTTCTTC
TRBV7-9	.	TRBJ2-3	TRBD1	CASSFAGTGGKDTQYF	TGTGCCAGCAGCTTCGCCGGGACAGGGGGCAAAGATACGCAGTATTTT
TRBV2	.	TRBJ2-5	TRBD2	CASVAGEETQYF	TGTGCCAGCGTAGCGGGAGAAGAGACCCAGTACTTC
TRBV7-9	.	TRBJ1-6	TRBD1	CASSFSQGDNSPLHF	TGTGCCAGCAGCTTCTCTCAGGGGGATAATTCACCCCTCCACTTT
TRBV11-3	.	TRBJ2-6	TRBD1	CASSITGAGANVLTF	TGTGCCAGCAGCATCACAGGGGCCGGGGCCAACGTCCTGACTTTC
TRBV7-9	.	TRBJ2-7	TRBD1	CASSWATGTGFEQYF	TGTGCCAGCAGCTGGGCAACCGGGACAGGGTTCGAGCAGTACTTC
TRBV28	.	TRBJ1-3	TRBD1	CASSGGQGAPGNTIYF	TGTGCCAGCAGTGGTGGACAGGGGGCGCCGGGAAACACCATATATTTT
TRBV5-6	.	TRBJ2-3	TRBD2	CASSLSGRVGTDTQYF	TGTGCCAGCAGCTTGAGCGGGAGGGTTGGAACAGATACGCAGTATTTT
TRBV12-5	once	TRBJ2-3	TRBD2	CASGIAGSTDTQYF	TGTGCTAGTGGAATAGCGGGTAGCACAGATACGCAGTATTTT
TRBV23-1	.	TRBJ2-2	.	CASSLSGWTMNTGELFF	TGCGCCAGCAGTCTCTCGGGTTGGACTATGAACACCGGGGAGCTGTTTTTT
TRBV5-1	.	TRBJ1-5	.	CASSSGEHQPQHF	TGCGCCAGCAGCTCGGGGGAACATCAGCCCCAGCATTTT
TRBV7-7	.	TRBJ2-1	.	CASSPGVVSYNEQFF	TGTGCTAGCAGCCCGGGGGTGGTATCCTACAATGAGCAGTTCTTC
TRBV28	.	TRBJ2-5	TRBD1	CASSSGGRETQYF	TGTGCCAGCAGTTCAGGGGGCAGGGAGACCCAGTACTTC
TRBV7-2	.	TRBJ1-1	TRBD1	CASSLESGQLEAFF	TGTGCCAGCAGCCTTGAATCGGGACAGCTTGAAGCTTTCTTT